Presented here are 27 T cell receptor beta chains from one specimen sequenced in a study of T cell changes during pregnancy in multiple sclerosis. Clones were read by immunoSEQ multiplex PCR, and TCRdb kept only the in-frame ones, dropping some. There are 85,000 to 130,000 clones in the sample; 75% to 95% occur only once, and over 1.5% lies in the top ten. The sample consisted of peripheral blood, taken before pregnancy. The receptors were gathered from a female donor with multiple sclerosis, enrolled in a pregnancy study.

CDR3 sequence (DNA): TGTGCCAGCAGTGTTTCCTCTGCTACCTACGAGCAGTACTTC. Translating gives CASSVSSATYEQYF. The chain combines TRBV2 with TRBJ2-7; no reliable D call. V was cut by 4 bases and J by 2 bases, with 12 bases left in between. CDR1 is SNHLY, CDR2 FYNNEI, per germline. The length of the CDR3 is 14 residues.

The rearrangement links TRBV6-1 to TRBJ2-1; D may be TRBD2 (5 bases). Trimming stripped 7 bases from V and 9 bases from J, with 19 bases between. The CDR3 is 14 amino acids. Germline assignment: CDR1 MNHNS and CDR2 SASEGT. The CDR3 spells CASKEIARNSEQFF. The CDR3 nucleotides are TGTGCCAGCAAGGAGATAGCGCGAAATAGTGAGCAGTTCTTC.

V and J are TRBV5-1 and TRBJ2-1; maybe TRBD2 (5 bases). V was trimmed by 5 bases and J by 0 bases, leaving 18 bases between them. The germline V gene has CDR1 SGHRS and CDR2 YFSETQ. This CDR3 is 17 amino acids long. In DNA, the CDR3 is TGCGCCAGCAGAGAGGGCATTTTAACTAGCTCCTACAATGAGCAGTTCTTC. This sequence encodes CASREGILTSSYNEQFF.

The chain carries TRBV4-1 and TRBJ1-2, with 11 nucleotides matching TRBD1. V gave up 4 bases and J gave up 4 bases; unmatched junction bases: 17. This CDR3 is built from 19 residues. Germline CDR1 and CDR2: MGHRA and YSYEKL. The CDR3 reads CASSPSIGTGGYVSYGYTF. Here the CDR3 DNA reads TGCGCCAGCAGCCCCTCGATCGGGACAGGGGGTTATGTCAGCTATGGCTACACCTTC.

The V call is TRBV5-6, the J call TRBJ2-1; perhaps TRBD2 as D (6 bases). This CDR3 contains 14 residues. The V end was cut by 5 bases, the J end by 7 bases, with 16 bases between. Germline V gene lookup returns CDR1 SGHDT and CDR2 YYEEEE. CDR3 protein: CASSSGTWGNEQFF. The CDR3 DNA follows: TGTGCCAGCAGTTCCGGGACTTGGGGGAATGAGCAGTTCTTC.

CDR3 coding DNA: TGTGCCAGCTCACCAAAGCTAGCGGGAGGTCTGCCCAATGAGCAGTTCTTC. It specifies CASSPKLAGGLPNEQFF. V is TRBV18 and J is TRBJ2-1; 11 bases map to TRBD2. Germline trimming cut 2 bases from V and 6 bases from J; bases unmatched to any gene: 9. CDR1 KGHSH and CDR2 LQKENI come from the germline V gene. The CDR3 loop spans 17 amino acids.

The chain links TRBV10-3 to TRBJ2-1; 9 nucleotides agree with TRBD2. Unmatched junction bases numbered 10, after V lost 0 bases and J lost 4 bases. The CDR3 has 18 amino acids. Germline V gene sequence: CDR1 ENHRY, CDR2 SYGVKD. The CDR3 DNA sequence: TGTGCCATCAGTGAGTCCAGCGGGAGGCCAGGGGCATACAATGAGCAGTTCTTC. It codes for CAISESSGRPGAYNEQFF.

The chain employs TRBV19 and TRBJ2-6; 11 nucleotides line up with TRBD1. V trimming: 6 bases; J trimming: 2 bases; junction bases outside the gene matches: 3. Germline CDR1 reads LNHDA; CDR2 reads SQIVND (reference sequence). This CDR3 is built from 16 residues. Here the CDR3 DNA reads TGTGCCAGTAGCCCGGGACAGGGGGCTGGGGCCAACGTCCTGACTTTC. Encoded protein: CASSPGQGAGANVLTF.

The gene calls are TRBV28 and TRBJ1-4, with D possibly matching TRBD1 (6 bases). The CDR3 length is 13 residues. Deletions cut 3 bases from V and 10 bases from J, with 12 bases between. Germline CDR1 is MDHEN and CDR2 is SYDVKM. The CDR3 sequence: CASSLSQGGKLFF. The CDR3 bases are TGTGCCAGCAGTTTGTCACAGGGCGGAAAACTGTTTTTT.

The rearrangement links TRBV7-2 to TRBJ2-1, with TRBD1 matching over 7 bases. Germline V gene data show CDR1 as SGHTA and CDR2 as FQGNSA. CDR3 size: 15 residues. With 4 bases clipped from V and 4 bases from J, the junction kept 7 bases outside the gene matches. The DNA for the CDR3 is TGTGCCAGCAGCTCCCGGGACAGCCCTTACAATGAGCAGTTCTTC. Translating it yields CASSSRDSPYNEQFF.

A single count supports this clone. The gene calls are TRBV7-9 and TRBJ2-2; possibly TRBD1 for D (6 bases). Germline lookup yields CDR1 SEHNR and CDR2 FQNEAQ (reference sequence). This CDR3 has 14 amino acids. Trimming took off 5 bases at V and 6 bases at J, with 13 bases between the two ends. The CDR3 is CASSAGTKAGELFF. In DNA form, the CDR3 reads TGTGCCAGCAGCGCCGGGACAAAGGCCGGGGAGCTGTTTTTT. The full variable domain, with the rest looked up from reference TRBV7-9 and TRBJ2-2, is DTGVSQNPRHKITKRGQNVTFRCDPISEHNRLYWYRQTLGQGPEFLTYFQNEAQLEKSRLLSDRFSAERPKGSFSTLEIQRTEQGDSAMYLCASSAGTKAGELFFGEGSRLTVL.

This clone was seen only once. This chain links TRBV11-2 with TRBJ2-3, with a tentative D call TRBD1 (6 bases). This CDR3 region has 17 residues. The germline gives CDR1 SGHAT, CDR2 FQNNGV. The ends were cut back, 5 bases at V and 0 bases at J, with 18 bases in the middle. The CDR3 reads CASSPDKGVASTDTQYF. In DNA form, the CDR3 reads TGTGCCAGCAGCCCTGATAAGGGGGTAGCCAGCACAGATACGCAGTATTTT.

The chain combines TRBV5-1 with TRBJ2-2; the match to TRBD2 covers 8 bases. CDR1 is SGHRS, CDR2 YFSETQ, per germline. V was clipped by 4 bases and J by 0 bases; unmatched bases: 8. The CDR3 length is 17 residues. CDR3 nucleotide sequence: TGCGCCAGCAGCGAATTAGCGGGAAGGGCGAACACCGGGGAGCTGTTTTTT. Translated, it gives CASSELAGRANTGELFF. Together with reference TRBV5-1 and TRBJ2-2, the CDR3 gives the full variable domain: KAGVTQTPRYLIKTRGQQVTLSCSPISGHRSVSWYQQTPGQGLQFLFEYFSETQRNKGNFPGRFSGRQFSNSRSEMNVSTLELGDSALYLCASSELAGRANTGELFFGEGSRLTVL.

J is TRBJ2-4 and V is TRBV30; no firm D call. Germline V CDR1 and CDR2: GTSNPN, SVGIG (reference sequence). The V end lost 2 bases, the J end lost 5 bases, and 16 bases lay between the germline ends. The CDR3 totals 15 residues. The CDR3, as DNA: TGTGCCTGGAGTAACGACTCCTACCTCGAAAACATTCAGTACTTC. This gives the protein CAWSNDSYLENIQYF.

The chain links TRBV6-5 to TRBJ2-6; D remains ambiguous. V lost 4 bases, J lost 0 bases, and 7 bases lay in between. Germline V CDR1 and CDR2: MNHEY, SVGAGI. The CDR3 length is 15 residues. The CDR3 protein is CASSLSGSGANVLTF. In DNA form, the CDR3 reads TGTGCCAGCAGTTTATCAGGCTCTGGGGCCAACGTCCTGACTTTC.

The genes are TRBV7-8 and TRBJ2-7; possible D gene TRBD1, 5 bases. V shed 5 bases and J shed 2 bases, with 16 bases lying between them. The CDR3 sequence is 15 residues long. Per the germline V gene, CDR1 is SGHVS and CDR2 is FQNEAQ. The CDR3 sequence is CASSPRRVSPYEQYF. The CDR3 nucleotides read TGTGCCAGCAGCCCTCGCAGGGTGAGTCCCTACGAGCAGTACTTC.

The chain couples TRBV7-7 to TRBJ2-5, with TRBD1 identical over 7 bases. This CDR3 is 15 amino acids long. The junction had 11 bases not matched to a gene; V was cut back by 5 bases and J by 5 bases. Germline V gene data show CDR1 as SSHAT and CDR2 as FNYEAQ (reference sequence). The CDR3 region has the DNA TGTGCCAGCAGCCCTACCCCCGGGACAGTTGAGACCCAGTACTTC. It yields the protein CASSPTPGTVETQYF.

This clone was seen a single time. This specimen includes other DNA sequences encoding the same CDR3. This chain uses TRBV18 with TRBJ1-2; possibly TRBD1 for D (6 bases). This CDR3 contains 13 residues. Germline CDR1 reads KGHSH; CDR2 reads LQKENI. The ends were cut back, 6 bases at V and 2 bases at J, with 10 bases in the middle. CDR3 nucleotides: TGTGCCAGCTCCCCGGACAGAAACTATGGCTACACCTTC. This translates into CASSPDRNYGYTF.

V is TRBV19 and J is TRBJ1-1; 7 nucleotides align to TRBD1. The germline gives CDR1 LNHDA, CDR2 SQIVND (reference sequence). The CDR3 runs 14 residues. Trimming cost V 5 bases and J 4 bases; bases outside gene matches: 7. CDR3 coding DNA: TGTGCCAGTAGTCCACAGGGGATTGGCACTGAAGCTTTCTTT. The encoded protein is CASSPQGIGTEAFF.

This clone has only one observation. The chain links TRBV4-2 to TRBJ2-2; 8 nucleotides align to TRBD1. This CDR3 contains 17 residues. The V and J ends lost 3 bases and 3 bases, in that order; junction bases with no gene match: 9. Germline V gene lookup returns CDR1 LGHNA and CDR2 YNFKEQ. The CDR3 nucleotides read TGTGCCAGCAGCCAGGCTCAGGGGGCGTCGGACACCGGGGAGCTGTTTTTT. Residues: CASSQAQGASDTGELFF.

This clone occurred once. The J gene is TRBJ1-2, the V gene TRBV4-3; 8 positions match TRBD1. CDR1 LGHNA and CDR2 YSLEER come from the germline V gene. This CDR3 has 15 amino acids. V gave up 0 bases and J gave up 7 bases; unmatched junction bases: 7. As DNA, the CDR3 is TGCGCCAGCAGCCAAGATATCAGGGACAGGAGTGGCTACACCTTC. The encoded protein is CASSQDIRDRSGYTF.

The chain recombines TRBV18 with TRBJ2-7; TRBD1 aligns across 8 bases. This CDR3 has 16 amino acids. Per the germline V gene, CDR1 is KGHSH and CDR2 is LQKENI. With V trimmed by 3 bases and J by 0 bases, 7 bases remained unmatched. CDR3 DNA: TGTGCCAGCTCACCCACAGGGGGGCAGAGCTCCTACGAGCAGTACTTC. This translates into CASSPTGGQSSYEQYF. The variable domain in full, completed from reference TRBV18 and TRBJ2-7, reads NAGVMQNPRHLVRRRGQEARLRCSPMKGHSHVYWYRQLPEEGLKFMVYLQKENIIDESGMPKERFSAEFPKEGPSILRIQQVVRGDSAAYFCASSPTGGQSSYEQYFGPGTRLTVT.

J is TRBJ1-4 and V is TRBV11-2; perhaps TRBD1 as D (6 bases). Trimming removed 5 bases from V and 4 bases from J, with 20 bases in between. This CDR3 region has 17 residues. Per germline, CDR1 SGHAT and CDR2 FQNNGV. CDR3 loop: CASSRRQLTGRNEKLFF. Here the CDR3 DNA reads TGTGCCAGCAGCCGAAGGCAGTTGACAGGTCGTAATGAAAAACTGTTTTTT.

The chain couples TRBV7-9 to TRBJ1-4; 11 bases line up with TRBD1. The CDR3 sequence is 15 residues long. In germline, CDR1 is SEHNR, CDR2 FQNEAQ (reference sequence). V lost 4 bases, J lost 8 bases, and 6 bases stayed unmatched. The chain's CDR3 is CASSSDRGQGEKLFF. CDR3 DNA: TGTGCCAGCAGCTCGGACAGGGGGCAAGGCGAAAAACTGTTTTTT. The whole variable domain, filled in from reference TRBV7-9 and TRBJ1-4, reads DTGVSQNPRHKITKRGQNVTFRCDPISEHNRLYWYRQTLGQGPEFLTYFQNEAQLEKSRLLSDRFSAERPKGSFSTLEIQRTEQGDSAMYLCASSSDRGQGEKLFFGSGTQLSVL.

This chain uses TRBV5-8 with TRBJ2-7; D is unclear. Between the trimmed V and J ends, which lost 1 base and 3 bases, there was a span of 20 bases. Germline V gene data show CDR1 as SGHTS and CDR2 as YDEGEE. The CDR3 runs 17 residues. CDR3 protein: CASSLFYRSIHIYEQYF. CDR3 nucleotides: TGTGCCAGCAGCTTGTTTTACCGTTCCATACACATCTACGAGCAGTACTTC.

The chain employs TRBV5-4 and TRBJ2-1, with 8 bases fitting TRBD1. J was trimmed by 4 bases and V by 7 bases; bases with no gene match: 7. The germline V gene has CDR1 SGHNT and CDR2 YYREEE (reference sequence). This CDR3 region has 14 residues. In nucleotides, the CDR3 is TGTGCCAGCTGCCCGGACAGGGAATACAATGAGCAGTTCTTC. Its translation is CASCPDREYNEQFF.

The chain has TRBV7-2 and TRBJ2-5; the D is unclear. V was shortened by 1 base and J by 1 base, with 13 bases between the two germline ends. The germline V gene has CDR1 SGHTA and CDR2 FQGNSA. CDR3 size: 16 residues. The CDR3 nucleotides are TGTGCCAGCAGCTTAGTTATTCTCGCGAGCCAAGAGACCCAGTACTTC. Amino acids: CASSLVILASQETQYF.